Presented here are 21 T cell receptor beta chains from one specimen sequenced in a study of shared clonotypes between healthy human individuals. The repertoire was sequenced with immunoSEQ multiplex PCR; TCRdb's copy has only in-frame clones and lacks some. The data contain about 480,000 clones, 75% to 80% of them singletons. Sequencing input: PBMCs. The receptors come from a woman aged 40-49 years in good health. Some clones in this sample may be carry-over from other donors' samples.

The CDR3 nucleotides read TGTGCCAGCAGCTTTGGGGACGTCCGCTATGGCTACACCTTC. Encoded protein: CASSFGDVRYGYTF. The J gene is TRBJ1-2, the V gene TRBV5-4, with a weak D call TRBD1 (5 bases). Looked up from germline, CDR1 is SGHNT and CDR2 is YYREEE (reference sequence). The CDR3 consists of 14 residues. V was trimmed by 2 bases and J by 4 bases, leaving 12 bases between them.

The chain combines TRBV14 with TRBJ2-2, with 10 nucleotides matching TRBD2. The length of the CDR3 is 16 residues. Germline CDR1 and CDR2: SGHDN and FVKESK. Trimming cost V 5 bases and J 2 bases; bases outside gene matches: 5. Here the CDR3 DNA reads TGTGCCAGCAGCAGACTAGCGGGTTTAAACACCGGGGAGCTGTTTTTT. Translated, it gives CASSRLAGLNTGELFF.

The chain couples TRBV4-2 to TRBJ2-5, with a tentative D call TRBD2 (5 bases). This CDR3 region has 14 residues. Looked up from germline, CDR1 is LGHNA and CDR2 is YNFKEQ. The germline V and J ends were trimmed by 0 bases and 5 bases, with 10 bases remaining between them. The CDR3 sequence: CASSQDLALETQYF. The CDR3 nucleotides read TGTGCCAGCAGCCAAGATCTAGCTTTGGAGACCCAGTACTTC.

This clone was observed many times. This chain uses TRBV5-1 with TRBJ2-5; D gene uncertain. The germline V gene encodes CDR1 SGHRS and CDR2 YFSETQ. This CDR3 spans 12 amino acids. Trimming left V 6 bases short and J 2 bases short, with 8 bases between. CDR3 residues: CASTDHQETQYF. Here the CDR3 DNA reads TGCGCCAGCACGGACCATCAAGAGACCCAGTACTTC.

The CDR3 here is CSARGSGELFF. The DNA of the CDR3 is TGCAGTGCGCGGGGGTCCGGGGAGCTGTTTTTT. J is TRBJ2-2 and V is TRBV20-1, with 7 bases lining up with TRBD2. The CDR3 has 11 residues. Trimming cost V 6 bases and J 6 bases; bases outside gene matches: 1. CDR1 and CDR2 from the germline V gene are DFQATT and SNEGSKA (reference sequence).

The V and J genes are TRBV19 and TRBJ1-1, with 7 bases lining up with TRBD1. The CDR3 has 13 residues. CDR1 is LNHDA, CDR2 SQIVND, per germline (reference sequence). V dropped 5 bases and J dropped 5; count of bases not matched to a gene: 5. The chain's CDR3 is CASSEGAWTEAFF. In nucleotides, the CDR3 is TGTGCCAGTAGTGAGGGGGCTTGGACTGAAGCTTTCTTT. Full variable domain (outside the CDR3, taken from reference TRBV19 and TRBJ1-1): DGGITQSPKYLFRKEGQNVTLSCEQNLNHDAMYWYRQDPGQGLRLIYYSQIVNDFQKGDIAEGYSVSREKKESFPLTVTSAQKNPTAFYLCASSEGAWTEAFFGQGTRLTVV.

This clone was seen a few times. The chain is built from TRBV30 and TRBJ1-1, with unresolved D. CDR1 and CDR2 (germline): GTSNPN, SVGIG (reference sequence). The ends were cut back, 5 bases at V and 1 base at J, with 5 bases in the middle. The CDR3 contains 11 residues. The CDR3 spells CAWGENTEAFF. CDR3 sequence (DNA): TGTGCCTGGGGGGAGAACACTGAAGCTTTCTTT.

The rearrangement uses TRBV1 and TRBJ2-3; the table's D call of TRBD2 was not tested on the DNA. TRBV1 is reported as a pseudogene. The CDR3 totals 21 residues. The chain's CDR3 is CTSSPMLTRGTSGGSTDTQYF. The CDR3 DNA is TGCACCAGCAGCCCCATGTTAACTCGCGGGACTAGCGGGGGGAGCACAGATACGCAGTATTTT.

Here the CDR3 DNA reads TGTGCCACCAGCAGAGGACAGACCTCCTATAATTCACCCCTCCACTTT. Its translation is CATSRGQTSYNSPLHF. The chain links TRBV15 to TRBJ1-6; D is possibly TRBD1 (5 bases). The CDR3 has 16 residues. V gave up 1 base and J gave up 0 bases, with 7 bases separating them. Germline V gene lookup returns CDR1 LNHNV and CDR2 YYDKDF (reference sequence).

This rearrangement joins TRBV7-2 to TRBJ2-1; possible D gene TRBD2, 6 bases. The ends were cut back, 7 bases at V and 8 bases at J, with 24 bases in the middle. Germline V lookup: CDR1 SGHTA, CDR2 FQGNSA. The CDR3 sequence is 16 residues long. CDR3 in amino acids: CASTQGDFWGWHEQFF. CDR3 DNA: TGTGCCAGCACCCAAGGGGACTTCTGGGGATGGCATGAGCAGTTCTTC.

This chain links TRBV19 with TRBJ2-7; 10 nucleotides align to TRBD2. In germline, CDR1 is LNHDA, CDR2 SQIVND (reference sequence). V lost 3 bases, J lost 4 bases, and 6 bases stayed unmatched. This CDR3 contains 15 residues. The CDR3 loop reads CASSMPLAGVYEQYF. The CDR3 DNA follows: TGTGCCAGTAGTATGCCTCTAGCGGGGGTTTACGAGCAGTACTTC. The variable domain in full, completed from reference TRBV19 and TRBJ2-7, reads DGGITQSPKYLFRKEGQNVTLSCEQNLNHDAMYWYRQDPGQGLRLIYYSQIVNDFQKGDIAEGYSVSREKKESFPLTVTSAQKNPTAFYLCASSMPLAGVYEQYFGPGTRLTVT.

The CDR3 nucleotides read TGTGCCAGCAGCTTAGCGGCCCTAGCGTGGGAGACCCAGTACTTC. This gives the protein CASSLAALAWETQYF. The chain is built from TRBV7-9 and TRBJ2-5, with D possibly being TRBD2 (6 bases). Deletions cut 0 bases from V and 5 bases from J, with 13 bases between. The germline V gene encodes CDR1 SEHNR and CDR2 FQNEAQ (reference sequence). CDR3 length equals 15 residues.

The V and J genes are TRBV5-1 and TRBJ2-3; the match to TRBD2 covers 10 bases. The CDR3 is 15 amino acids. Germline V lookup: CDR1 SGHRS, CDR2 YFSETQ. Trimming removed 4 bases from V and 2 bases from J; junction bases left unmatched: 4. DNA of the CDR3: TGCGCCAGCAGCCTTAGCGGGAGGAACACAGATACGCAGTATTTT. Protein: CASSLSGRNTDTQYF. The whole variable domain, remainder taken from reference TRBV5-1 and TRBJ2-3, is KAGVTQTPRYLIKTRGQQVTLSCSPISGHRSVSWYQQTPGQGLQFLFEYFSETQRNKGNFPGRFSGRQFSNSRSEMNVSTLELGDSALYLCASSLSGRNTDTQYFGPGTRLTVL.

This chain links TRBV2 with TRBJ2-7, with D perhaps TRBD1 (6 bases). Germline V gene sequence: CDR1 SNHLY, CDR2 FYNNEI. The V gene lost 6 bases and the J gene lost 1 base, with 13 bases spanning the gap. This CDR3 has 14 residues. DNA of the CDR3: TGTGCCAGCAGACTACAGGGATCGTCCTACGAGCAGTACTTC. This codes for CASRLQGSSYEQYF.

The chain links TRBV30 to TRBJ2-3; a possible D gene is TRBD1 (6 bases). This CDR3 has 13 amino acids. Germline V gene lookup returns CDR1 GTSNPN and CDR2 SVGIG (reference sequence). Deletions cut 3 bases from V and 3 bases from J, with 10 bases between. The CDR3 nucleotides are TGTGCCTGGAGGGCAGGGGAAACAGATACGCAGTATTTT. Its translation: CAWRAGETDTQYF.

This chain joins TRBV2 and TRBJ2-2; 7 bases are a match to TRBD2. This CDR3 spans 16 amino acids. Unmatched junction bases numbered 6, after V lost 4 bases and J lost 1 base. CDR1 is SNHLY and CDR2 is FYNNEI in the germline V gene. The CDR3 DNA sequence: TGTGCCAGCAGTGGGGGTGGCGGGAGGAACACCGGGGAGCTGTTTTTT. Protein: CASSGGGGRNTGELFF.

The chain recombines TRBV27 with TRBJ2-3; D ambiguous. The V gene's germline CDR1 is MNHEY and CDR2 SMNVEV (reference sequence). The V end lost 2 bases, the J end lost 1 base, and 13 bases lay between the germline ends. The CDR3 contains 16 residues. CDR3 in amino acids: CASSLPTVTGTDTQYF. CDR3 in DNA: TGTGCCAGCAGTTTACCAACAGTCACCGGCACAGATACGCAGTATTTT.

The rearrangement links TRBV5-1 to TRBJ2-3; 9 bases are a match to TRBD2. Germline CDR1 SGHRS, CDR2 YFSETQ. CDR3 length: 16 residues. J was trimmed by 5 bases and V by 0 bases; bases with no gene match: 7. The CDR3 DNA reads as TGCGCCAGCAGCTTGGTTATGCGGGAGGGCCAAGATACGCAGTATTTT. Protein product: CASSLVMREGQDTQYF.

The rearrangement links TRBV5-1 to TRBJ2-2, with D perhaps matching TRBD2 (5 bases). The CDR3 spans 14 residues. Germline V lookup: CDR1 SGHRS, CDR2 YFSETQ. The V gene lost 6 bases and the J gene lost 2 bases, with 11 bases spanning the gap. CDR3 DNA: TGCGCCAGCAAGAAGGAGGCCAACACCGGGGAGCTGTTTTTT. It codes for CASKKEANTGELFF.

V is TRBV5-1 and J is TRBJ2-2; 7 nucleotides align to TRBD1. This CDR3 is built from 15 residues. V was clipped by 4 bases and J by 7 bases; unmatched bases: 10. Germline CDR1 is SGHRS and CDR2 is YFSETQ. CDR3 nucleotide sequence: TGCGCCAGCAGCCCGATCGAGGGGGCCGGCGGGGAGCTGTTTTTT. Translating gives CASSPIEGAGGELFF.

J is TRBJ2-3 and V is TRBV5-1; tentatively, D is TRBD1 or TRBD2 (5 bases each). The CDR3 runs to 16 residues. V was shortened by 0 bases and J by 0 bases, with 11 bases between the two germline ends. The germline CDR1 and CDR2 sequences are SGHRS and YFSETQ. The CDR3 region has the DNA TGCGCCAGCAGCTTGGTGGGGGACCCTAGCACAGATACGCAGTATTTT. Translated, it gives CASSLVGDPSTDTQYF.